A single sample is the source of the 24 T cell receptor beta chains below, sequenced in a study of shared clonotypes between healthy human individuals (TCRdb year 2020). Library preparation employed the immunoSEQ multiplex PCR assay. The clones in this table, taken by TCRdb from immuneACCESS, are in-frame only. Not every clone is retained; where verified, under half of the shortfall comes from an unresolved V gene, and the cause of the rest is unknown. The sample has roughly 1 million clones on record, 78% of them singletons. The ten largest make up about 0.52% of the sample. The specimen was memory CD4+ T cells from PBMCs. This sample's cell subset or site label indicates: CD45RA-negative fraction. The receptors shown here come from a man younger than 35 in good health. Some clones in this sample may be carry-over from other donors' samples.

The chain is built from TRBV19 and TRBJ1-5, with D perhaps matching TRBD1 (6 bases). Trimming shortened V by 3 bases and J by 0 bases, and 9 bases separated the two germline ends. In germline, CDR1 is LNHDA, CDR2 SQIVND (reference sequence). The CDR3 totals 15 residues. The chain's CDR3 is CASSIKGGSNQPQHF. Here the CDR3 DNA reads TGTGCCAGTAGTATTAAAGGGGGTAGCAATCAGCCCCAGCATTTT.

This chain uses TRBV28 with TRBJ1-4; 8 bases agree with TRBD1. V trimming: 6 bases; J trimming: 8 bases; junction bases outside the gene matches: 8. Germline V lookup: CDR1 MDHEN, CDR2 SYDVKM. CDR3 length: 14 amino acids. The CDR3 region is CASSPDRGREKLFF. CDR3 coding DNA: TGTGCCAGCAGCCCCGACAGGGGACGGGAAAAACTGTTTTTT.

The chain links TRBV20-1 to TRBJ1-2, with a weak D call TRBD1 (5 bases). Trimming took 3 bases from V and 12 from J, leaving 14 bases between them. The CDR3 runs to 11 residues. Germline values: CDR1 DFQATT, CDR2 SNEGSKA (reference sequence). Here the CDR3 reads CSARQTVRDTF. Here the CDR3 DNA reads TGCAGTGCTAGGCAGACAGTAAGGGACACCTTC.

The rearrangement uses TRBV19 and TRBJ2-2; D not certain. V gave up 7 bases and J gave up 6 bases, with 15 bases separating them. This CDR3 has 14 amino acids. The germline V gene has CDR1 LNHDA and CDR2 SQIVND (reference sequence). The CDR3 DNA follows: TGTGCCAGTACCCCAAACGCCGCATCCGGGGAGCTGTTTTTT. Translating gives CASTPNAASGELFF.

CDR3 nucleotide sequence: TGTGCCAGCAGCTTAAGGGCAGGGGACGAAAAACTGTTTTTT. Protein product: CASSLRAGDEKLFF. The rearrangement links TRBV7-6 to TRBJ1-4; D possibly corresponds to TRBD1 (6 bases). V lost 2 bases and J lost 8, with 12 bases in between. This CDR3 is 14 amino acids long. In germline, CDR1 is SGHVS, CDR2 FNYEAQ.

The rearrangement joins TRBV19 to TRBJ2-1, with D unclear. CDR3 size: 13 residues. Trimming removed 2 bases from V and 9 bases from J, with 11 bases in between. Germline CDR1 and CDR2: LNHDA and SQIVND (reference sequence). The CDR3 DNA follows: TGTGCCAGTAGTATATGGTCTAGAACTGAGCAGTTCTTC. This gives the protein CASSIWSRTEQFF.

This chain links TRBV28 with TRBJ2-1; 7 bases line up with TRBD2. Germline lookup yields CDR1 MDHEN and CDR2 SYDVKM. V lost 8 bases, J lost 5 bases, and 18 bases stayed unmatched. The CDR3 runs to 17 residues. CDR3 nucleotides: TGTGCCAGCCAAAGAGCGGGACTACGAGCCTCACACAATGAGCAGTTCTTC. Translation: CASQRAGLRASHNEQFF.

This sequence joins TRBV5-8 and TRBJ1-2; D uncertain. This CDR3 has 12 residues. Trimming stripped 4 bases from V and 4 bases from J, with 8 bases between. The germline gives CDR1 SGHTS, CDR2 YDEGEE. The CDR3 here is CASSRTGYGYTF. The CDR3 region has the DNA TGTGCCAGCAGCCGCACGGGCTATGGCTACACCTTC.

This rearrangement joins TRBV7-8 to TRBJ1-5; D unclear. Germline V CDR1 and CDR2: SGHVS, FQNEAQ. The V end was cut by 0 bases, the J end by 4 bases, with 7 bases between. CDR3 size: 14 residues. This CDR3 is CASSLAGFNQPQHF. DNA for the CDR3: TGTGCCAGCAGCTTAGCAGGGTTTAATCAGCCCCAGCATTTT.

The V gene is TRBV6-1, the J gene TRBJ2-1; tentative D call: TRBD1 (6 bases). The length of the CDR3 is 15 residues. V gave up 8 bases and J gave up 1 base, with 15 bases separating them. The germline V gene has CDR1 MNHNS and CDR2 SASEGT. CDR3 nucleotide sequence: TGTGCCAGCCGTCAGGGGACCACTTCCTACAATGAGCAGTTCTTC. Protein product: CASRQGTTSYNEQFF.

The CDR3 here is CASSLRLAGGSGTQYF. CDR3 bases: TGTGCCAGCAGCCTGAGACTAGCGGGAGGGTCCGGGACCCAGTACTTC. The V call is TRBV7-2, the J call TRBJ2-5; 14 nucleotides align to TRBD2. Germline trimming cut 5 bases from V and 7 bases from J; bases unmatched to any gene: 9. Per the germline V gene, CDR1 is SGHTA and CDR2 is FQGNSA. This CDR3 is 16 amino acids long.

This chain uses TRBV2 with TRBJ2-7; D unresolved. The germline V gene encodes CDR1 SNHLY and CDR2 FYNNEI. The V gene lost 6 bases and the J gene lost 0 bases, with 9 bases spanning the gap. This CDR3 contains 13 residues. For the CDR3, the DNA is TGTGCCAGCAGATCCCCCTACTCCTACGAGCAGTACTTC. This gives the protein CASRSPYSYEQYF.

A word on this clone: The junction differs from germline at one of its ends, possibly a read error. The chain carries TRBV5-1 and TRBJ2-1; D perhaps matches TRBD1 (5 bases). The CDR3 extends over 14 amino acids. The V gene's germline CDR1 is SGHRS and CDR2 YFSETQ. CDR3 region: CASRLALKQDEQFF. The CDR3, as DNA: TGCGCCAGCAGGTTGGCCCTCAAACAGGATGAGCAGTTCTTC.

This clone was recorded a few times. The V gene is TRBV28, the J gene TRBJ1-1, with a possible D match to TRBD1 (6 bases). The germline V and J ends were trimmed by 6 bases and 7 bases, with 12 bases remaining between them. Germline CDR1 MDHEN, CDR2 SYDVKM. The CDR3 consists of 12 residues. CDR3 in DNA: TGTGCCAGCAGCGTGGGGGGGCTTGAAGCTTTCTTT. Translated, it gives CASSVGGLEAFF.

This chain uses TRBV6-1 with TRBJ1-5; tentatively, D is TRBD1 (5 bases). The CDR3 has 13 residues. Germline CDR1 and CDR2: MNHNS and SASEGT. V gave up 2 bases and J gave up 6 bases, with 8 bases separating them. The CDR3: CASSERGFQPQHF. As DNA, the CDR3 is TGTGCCAGCAGTGAACGGGGGTTTCAGCCCCAGCATTTT.

This rearrangement joins TRBV5-1 to TRBJ1-2, with unresolved D. Germline loops: CDR1 SGHRS, CDR2 YFSETQ. The CDR3 is 12 amino acids. V was pared by 3 bases and J by 3 bases, with 6 bases between. The CDR3 DNA sequence: TGCGCCAGCAGCTACCGGGACTATGGCTACACCTTC. Translating gives CASSYRDYGYTF.

About this clone itself: This specimen includes other DNA sequences encoding the same CDR3. The chain is built from TRBV28 and TRBJ2-7; D not certain. The CDR3 runs 14 residues. Looked up from germline, CDR1 is MDHEN and CDR2 is SYDVKM. Trimming took off 1 base at V and 1 base at J, with 8 bases between the two ends. Written as DNA, the CDR3 is TGTGCCAGCAGTTTATTGGCAGGTTCCTACGAGCAGTACTTC. Translated: CASSLLAGSYEQYF.

The rearrangement links TRBV5-1 to TRBJ2-7; 13 positions agree with TRBD2. The J segment lost 4 bases and the V segment lost 4 bases, leaving 8 bases of the junction unmatched. The germline V gene encodes CDR1 SGHRS and CDR2 YFSETQ. The CDR3 length is 16 residues. The CDR3 DNA reads as TGCGCCAGCAGCCGCGGGACTAGCGGGATGGGGTACGAGCAGTACTTC. Amino acid sequence: CASSRGTSGMGYEQYF.

The chain is built from TRBV5-1 and TRBJ1-1, with TRBD1 identical over 10 bases. The CDR3 is 15 residues long. The germline CDR1 and CDR2 sequences are SGHRS and YFSETQ. V shed 4 bases, J shed 3 bases, and the junction held 6 bases outside the gene matches. CDR3 sequence: CASSGPGQGYTEAFF. The CDR3 DNA is TGCGCCAGCAGCGGACCGGGACAGGGGTACACTGAAGCTTTCTTT. Full variable domain (remainder filled in from reference TRBV5-1 and TRBJ1-1): KAGVTQTPRYLIKTRGQQVTLSCSPISGHRSVSWYQQTPGQGLQFLFEYFSETQRNKGNFPGRFSGRQFSNSRSEMNVSTLELGDSALYLCASSGPGQGYTEAFFGQGTRLTVV.

This clone was recorded only once. The chain uses TRBV6-6 and TRBJ1-3; the D is unclear. Germline CDR1 MNHNY, CDR2 SVGAGI (reference sequence). Trimming removed 2 bases from V and 4 bases from J, with 9 bases in between. This CDR3 is built from 14 residues. The CDR3 DNA is TGTGCCAGCAGTTACCCCCAACCCGGAAACACCATATATTTT. It codes for CASSYPQPGNTIYF.

This chain links TRBV19 with TRBJ2-1; D remains ambiguous. This CDR3 spans 18 amino acids. Trimming stripped 1 base from V and 2 bases from J, with 18 bases between. Per the germline V gene, CDR1 is LNHDA and CDR2 is SQIVND (reference sequence). DNA of the CDR3: TGTGCCAGTAGTATAGGTTATTTGCGGACCGATACCTACAATGAGCAGTTCTTC. It codes for CASSIGYLRTDTYNEQFF.

The chain joins TRBV28 to TRBJ1-2; possible D gene TRBD1, 5 bases. Deletions cut 7 bases from V and 2 bases from J, with 11 bases between. CDR1 MDHEN and CDR2 SYDVKM come from the germline V gene. The CDR3 totals 13 residues. The CDR3 protein is CASKSGLNYGYTF. The CDR3 DNA is TGTGCCAGCAAATCAGGGCTCAACTATGGCTACACCTTC.

J is TRBJ2-3 and V is TRBV10-3, with 8 bases that match TRBD2. This CDR3 is 17 amino acids long. The V segment lost 2 bases and the J segment 6 bases; nucleotides outside the gene matches: 13. Looked up from germline, CDR1 is ENHRY and CDR2 is SYGVKD. The CDR3 is CAISERVGREAMDTQYF. Here the CDR3 DNA reads TGTGCCATCAGTGAGAGAGTCGGGCGGGAGGCTATGGATACGCAGTATTTT.

A few counts support this clone. The chain has TRBV7-9 and TRBJ2-1; tentatively, D is TRBD2 (6 bases). Germline values: CDR1 SEHNR, CDR2 FQNEAQ (reference sequence). V lost 8 bases to trimming and J lost 5 bases, with 19 bases between them. The CDR3 is 15 residues long. The CDR3 is CASSKGGMRNNEQFF. CDR3 bases: TGTGCCAGCTCCAAAGGCGGGATGAGAAACAATGAGCAGTTCTTC.